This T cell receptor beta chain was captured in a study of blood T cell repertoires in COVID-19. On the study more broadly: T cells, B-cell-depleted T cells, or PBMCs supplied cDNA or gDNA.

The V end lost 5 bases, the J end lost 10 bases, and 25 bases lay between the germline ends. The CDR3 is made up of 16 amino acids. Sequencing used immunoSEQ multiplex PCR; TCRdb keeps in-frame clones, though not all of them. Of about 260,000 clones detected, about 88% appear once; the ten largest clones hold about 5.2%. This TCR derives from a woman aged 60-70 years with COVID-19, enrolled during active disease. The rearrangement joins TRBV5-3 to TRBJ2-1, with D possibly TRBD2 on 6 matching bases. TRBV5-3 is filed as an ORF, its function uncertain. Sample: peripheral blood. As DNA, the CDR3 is TGTGCCAGAAGTCGAAGAGGACTACCCGCGGTTCGCGAGCAGTTCTTC. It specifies CARSRRGLPAVREQFF.